In its sample, the clone carrying this T cell receptor beta chain was seen a few times. Antigen: not known. A clone one base away is much larger, so this may be a read error. The data were taken from a study of metastatic and nonmetastatic thyroid tumors. Study background: Repertoires were compared across blood and tumor or nodule tissue from malignant and benign thyroid patients. Study-level points and caveats: Benign nodules reportedly had significantly lower TCR beta diversity than malignant thyroid tumors in blood and tumor.

Every patient was untreated before thyroid surgery. Authors' processing steps: The study built a papillary thyroid cancer distant-metastasis classifier from CDR3 differences across clinicopathological groups. TCRdb re-processed the PCR reads through MiXCR. The V and J calls, along with clone size, are taken from TCRdb and not from the paper's own processing. The sample lists about 35,000 clones; about 29% were seen once. The clonotype was recovered from a female donor with papillary thyroid cancer or a benign thyroid nodule (not recorded which). Some clones in this sample may be carry-over from other donors' samples. The sequenced material came from blood.

The CDR3 region has the DNA TGTGCCAGCGGCCGCCTTACTACGCAGTATTTT. Its protein product is CASGRLTTQYF. The V gene is TRBV3-1, the J gene TRBJ2-3; no clear D gene. The CDR3 consists of 11 residues. Germline V CDR1 and CDR2: LGHDT, YNNKEL (reference sequence). Trimming stripped 8 bases from V and 8 bases from J, with 11 bases between.